This T cell receptor beta chain came from a study of blood T cell repertoires in COVID-19 (TCRdb year 2020). With respect to the entire study: Samples from collaborators originated in the United States, Italy and Spain and spanned both the acute and convalescent phases of COVID-19. The material from the prospective study consisted of cDNA or gDNA derived from T cells, B-cell-depleted T cells, or PBMCs. Subjects who had been exposed to COVID-19, were actively infected with it, or had recovered from it provided the deeply sampled blood TCRbeta repertoires that made up the dataset. The repertoires were made available in a free public database intended to serve as a resource for research on the immune response to SARS-CoV-2. Samples came from the ongoing ImmuneRACE study (first 160 participants) plus 1,254 subjects from 6 global collaborators. The sample metadata nearly always contained a de-identified subject ID, COVID-19 status, age in years and sex. HLA class I and class II types, where available, came from metadata supplied by the sample provider rather than from assay-based typing. Paper-wide results and their limitations: The amount of clinical and demographic metadata varied by source and participant and was provided uncurated.

TCRbeta CDR3 regions were amplified from genomic DNA by means of the immunoSEQ Assay, a bias-controlled multiplex PCR. Turning to the authors' computational methods: The number of nucleated cells in each sample was estimated by amplification of reference gene primers within the assay. To quantify the absolute abundance of each unique TCRbeta CDR3 rearrangement, sequence reads were collapsed and filtered. For each sample, productive Simpson clonality was calculated as the square root of Simpson's diversity index across productive rearrangements. The table was pulled from immuneACCESS by TCRdb, which kept in-frame rearrangements only. Such tables lose some clones; where checked, under half of the loss comes from unresolved V genes, and the rest has no known cause. Clone size and V and J calls were adopted from that table, with D and trimming inferred from the DNA. The sample table shows over 250,000 clones, and roughly 85% are seen once. The leading ten clones occupy 8% to 9.5% of the sample.

A second Seattle source provided samples from volunteer blood donors who had recovered from COVID-19. Whole blood was collected in K2EDTA tubes by collaborating institutions according to the institutions' own protocols. For TCRbeta analysis, collaborators shipped samples as frozen whole blood, isolated PBMCs, or DNA extracted from either of those sample types. The germline V gene sets CDR1 to SQVTM and CDR2 to ANQGSEA. Taken from cysteine to phenylalanine, the CDR3 has 15 residues. The CDR3 DNA has 45 bases and is translated from base 1. V trim: 4 bases; J trim: 3 bases; unmatched bases: 7. On this clone itself: The antigen it recognizes is unknown. No quality values exist for individual bases; no much larger clone is one base distant.

The receptor was derived from a woman aged 50 to 60 who had recovered from COVID-19. Sequenced material: peripheral blood. Here the chain combines TRBV29-1 and TRBJ2-2; 8 bases in between match TRBD2. The nucleotide sequence reads TGCAGCGTTGTTGGGTACGGGAGGGACACCGGGGAGCTGTTTTTT. This translates into CSVVGYGRDTGELFF.